The clone carrying this TCR beta chain appeared once. As yet, its antigen is unknown. This record belongs to a study of T cell responses to AZD1222 COVID-19 vaccine. Study-wide points: Targeting of unmutated variant regions was reportedly seen in nearly half of spike-specific TCRs.

The CDR3 runs to 15 residues. Germline V gene lookup returns CDR1 LNHDA and CDR2 SQIVND (reference sequence). V lost 2 bases to trimming and J lost 7 bases; unmatched junction nucleotides: 4. Measured with immunoSEQ multiplex PCR; TCRdb has only the in-frame clones, and not every one. The sample lists tens of thousands of clones, about 90% occurring once. This clonotype originated in an adult in good health. Sequencing used peripheral blood, obtained on day 0 of AZD1222 vaccination. V is TRBV19 and J is TRBJ2-2; 10 nucleotides agree with TRBD2. CDR3 region: CASSILAGEHGELFF. DNA of the CDR3: TGTGCCAGTAGTATACTAGCGGGAGAGCACGGGGAGCTGTTTTTT.